The 9 T cell receptor beta chains below come from one sample, sequenced in a study of T cell responses to AZD1222 COVID-19 vaccine. Generated by immunoSEQ multiplex PCR, the TCRdb table keeps only in-frame clones and is missing some. This table has 90,000 to 110,000 clones, 80% to 90% appearing once. Sample: peripheral blood, taken 28 days after the second AZD1222 dose. Receptor source: an adult who received the AZD1222 COVID-19 vaccine.

The rearrangement joins TRBV7-2 to TRBJ1-2, with 8 bases identical to TRBD1. This CDR3 contains 13 residues. J was trimmed by 4 bases and V by 3 bases; bases with no gene match: 1. Germline lookup yields CDR1 SGHTA and CDR2 FQGNSA. CDR3 loop: CASSFTGGYGYTF. CDR3 nucleotides: TGTGCCAGCAGCTTCACAGGGGGCTATGGCTACACCTTC.

The chain recombines TRBV6-4 with TRBJ2-1; D remains unclear. Germline V CDR1 and CDR2: MRHNA, SNTAGT. This CDR3 is 13 amino acids long. The V end lost 5 bases, the J end lost 5 bases, and 10 bases lay between the germline ends. The CDR3 protein is CASSSIEHNEQFF. CDR3 nucleotide sequence: TGTGCCAGCAGTTCAATAGAACACAATGAGCAGTTCTTC.

The chain joins TRBV19 to TRBJ2-1; TRBD2 agrees at 13 bases. Germline assignment: CDR1 LNHDA and CDR2 SQIVND (reference sequence). This CDR3 is built from 19 residues. V was clipped by 3 bases and J by 8 bases; unmatched bases: 16. CDR3 coding DNA: TGTGCCAGTAGTATGTTCCTAGGATCAACTAGCGGGAGGGACCATGAGCAGTTCTTC. It translates to CASSMFLGSTSGRDHEQFF.

A single count supports this clone. This sequence joins TRBV30 and TRBJ1-3, with a tentative D call TRBD1 (6 bases). CDR1 is GTSNPN and CDR2 is SVGIG in the germline V gene (reference sequence). V shed 3 bases and J shed 4 bases, with 19 bases lying between them. CDR3 length: 16 amino acids. The CDR3 DNA reads TGTGCCTGGAGCCCCCCTAGACAGGCGGGGGGAAACACCATATATTTT. Encoded protein: CAWSPPRQAGGNTIYF.

This clone has just one count. The chain has TRBV7-8 and TRBJ1-1, with D maybe TRBD1 (5 bases). V gave up 5 bases and J gave up 6 bases, with 13 bases separating them. Germline V gene lookup returns CDR1 SGHVS and CDR2 FQNEAQ. The CDR3 is 13 amino acids. The CDR3 bases are TGTGCCAGCAGCAGCGAGTGGGGGTCTGAAGCTTTCTTT. This translates into CASSSEWGSEAFF.

The chain's CDR3 is CASSLAYSVYSGNTIYF. The CDR3, as DNA: TGTGCCAGCAGCTTGGCCTACAGCGTCTACTCTGGAAACACCATATATTTT. The chain recombines TRBV5-5 with TRBJ1-3; D remains ambiguous. V lost 0 bases, J lost 0 bases, and 13 bases lay in between. The germline CDR1 and CDR2 sequences are SGHKS and YYEKEE (reference sequence). This CDR3 has 17 amino acids.

V gene TRBV24-1 combines with J gene TRBJ2-1; D is unclear. The V end lost 3 bases, the J end lost 3 bases, and 20 bases lay between the germline ends. CDR3 length: 18 residues. Germline assignment: CDR1 KGHDR and CDR2 SFDVKD. CDR3 nucleotide sequence: TGTGCCACCAGTGATCCACGCACGCTTTCGCGAAGCTACAATGAGCAGTTCTTC. This codes for CATSDPRTLSRSYNEQFF.

In this sample, this clone turned up a few times. The chain employs TRBV18 and TRBJ2-7; D unclear. Per the germline V gene, CDR1 is KGHSH and CDR2 is LQKENI. The CDR3 length is 14 residues. Between the trimmed V and J ends, which lost 3 bases and 0 bases, there was a span of 9 bases. The CDR3 DNA sequence: TGTGCCAGCTCACCGGGCCTTAGCTCCTACGAGCAGTACTTC. Its translation is CASSPGLSSYEQYF.

The gene calls are TRBV18 and TRBJ1-1; D not resolved. This CDR3 comprises 13 residues. The germline V gene encodes CDR1 KGHSH and CDR2 LQKENI. Between the trimmed V and J ends, which lost 1 base and 4 bases, there was a span of 7 bases. CDR3 loop: CASSPQTITEAFF. The CDR3, as DNA: TGTGCCAGCTCACCACAGACAATCACTGAAGCTTTCTTT.